This T cell receptor beta chain was obtained from a study of metastatic and nonmetastatic thyroid tumors. Per the study methods: The authors used CDR3 differences across clinicopathological groups to build a distant-metastasis classifier for papillary thyroid cancer. TCRdb re-clonotyped the PCR reads via MiXCR. TCRdb's processing, not the authors' own work, is the source of the V and J calls. The repertoire holds 45,000 to 50,000 clones, with more than 20% as singletons. Patients underwent thyroid surgery, and none had received any treatment before it. This clone was counted many times. The origin of this receptor is a male donor with papillary thyroid cancer or a benign thyroid nodule (not recorded which). Some clones in this sample may be carry-over from other donors' samples. Sequencing was done on a sample of blood.

CDR3 sequence (DNA): TGTGCCAGCTCACGAATGACACTTGTGAACACTGAAGCTTTCTTT. It specifies CASSRMTLVNTEAFF. J is TRBJ1-1 and V is TRBV18; no clear D. Germline-derived CDR1 and CDR2 are KGHSH and LQKENI. V was cut by 4 bases and J by 0 bases, with 12 bases left in between. CDR3 length: 15 amino acids.